Presented here are 23 T cell receptor beta chains from one specimen sequenced in a study of blood T cell repertoires in COVID-19. The data were produced by immunoSEQ multiplex PCR, yet TCRdb's version contains in-frame clones alone and is incomplete. This table has around 190,000 clones, around 81% appearing once. Specimen: peripheral blood. All receptors derive from a woman aged 40 to 50 with COVID-19, enrolled during active disease.

This clone was found once. The genes are TRBV27 and TRBJ2-7; 7 positions agree with TRBD2. CDR3 size: 13 residues. After removal of 8 bases from V and 1 base from J, the junction contained 5 bases not matched to a gene. The germline gives CDR1 MNHEY, CDR2 SMNVEV (reference sequence). CDR3 in amino acids: CASGWGGSYEQYF. The CDR3 DNA reads as TGTGCCAGCGGGTGGGGGGGGTCCTACGAGCAGTACTTC.

This chain joins TRBV18 and TRBJ2-7; 10 bases align to TRBD2. V dropped 3 bases and J dropped 4; count of bases not matched to a gene: 3. The CDR3 loop spans 14 amino acids. Germline CDR1 KGHSH, CDR2 LQKENI. CDR3 nucleotides: TGTGCCAGCTCACCCGCTAGCGGGAGTTACGAGCAGTACTTC. This translates into CASSPASGSYEQYF.

The V gene is TRBV19, the J gene TRBJ2-1, with a tentative D call TRBD1 (5 bases). The CDR3 consists of 13 residues. Germline lookup yields CDR1 LNHDA and CDR2 SQIVND (reference sequence). The germline V and J ends were trimmed by 5 bases and 6 bases, with 11 bases remaining between them. The CDR3 region is CASSETVFNEQFF. CDR3 sequence (DNA): TGTGCCAGTAGTGAGACAGTATTCAATGAGCAGTTCTTC.

The chain links TRBV18 to TRBJ2-7; unclear D gene. CDR1 and CDR2 (germline): KGHSH, LQKENI. V was cut by 3 bases and J by 3 bases, with 9 bases left in between. The CDR3 has 13 amino acids. The CDR3 nucleotides read TGTGCCAGCTCACCCGACATAAACTACGAGCAGTACTTC. This gives the protein CASSPDINYEQYF. Drawing the rest from reference TRBV18 and TRBJ2-7, the complete variable domain is NAGVMQNPRHLVRRRGQEARLRCSPMKGHSHVYWYRQLPEEGLKFMVYLQKENIIDESGMPKERFSAEFPKEGPSILRIQQVVRGDSAAYFCASSPDINYEQYFGPGTRLTVT.

This clone was counted between two and nine times. This chain links TRBV19 with TRBJ2-1; D may be TRBD1 (6 bases). This CDR3 is 13 amino acids long. Germline V gene lookup returns CDR1 LNHDA and CDR2 SQIVND (reference sequence). Trimming removed 3 bases at V and 7 bases at J, with 10 bases between. CDR3 protein: CASSIVGANEQFF. The CDR3 DNA is TGTGCCAGTAGTATTGTGGGGGCGAATGAGCAGTTCTTC.

The chain has TRBV3-1 (or the pseudogene TRBV3-2) and TRBJ1-5; D is unclear. The germline V gene has CDR1 LGHDT and CDR2 YNNKEL (reference sequence). This CDR3 region has 15 residues. The V end lost 0 bases, the J end lost 1 base, and 7 bases lay between the germline ends. CDR3 coding DNA: TGTGCCAGCAGCCAAGATTACGGGAGCAATCAGCCCCAGCATTTT. Protein product: CASSQDYGSNQPQHF.

This clone has just a few counts. This chain connects TRBV3-1 (or the pseudogene TRBV3-2) to TRBJ1-1, with TRBD1 matching over 9 bases. Unmatched junction bases numbered 14, after V lost 2 bases and J lost 7 bases. This CDR3 region has 17 residues. From germline, CDR1 is LGHDT and CDR2 YNNKEL (reference sequence). CDR3 nucleotide sequence: TGTGCCAGCAGCCAATTAAGGACAGGGGAGGTTCTGGGTGAAGCTTTCTTT. Amino acids: CASSQLRTGEVLGEAFF.

The rearrangement links TRBV7-2 to TRBJ2-1, with D hard to call. The CDR3 is made up of 12 amino acids. V was shortened by 2 bases and J by 10 bases, with 9 bases between the two germline ends. Germline CDR1 and CDR2: SGHTA and FQGNSA. The CDR3 sequence is CASSLFHVEQFF. For the CDR3, the DNA is TGTGCCAGCAGCTTATTTCATGTCGAGCAGTTCTTC.

V gene TRBV5-1 combines with J gene TRBJ2-1; 10 nucleotides agree with TRBD1. This CDR3 comprises 14 residues. The junction had 1 base not matched to a gene; V was cut back by 0 bases and J by 7 bases. Germline V gene sequence: CDR1 SGHRS, CDR2 YFSETQ. CDR3 amino acids: CASSLGQGANEQFF. CDR3 bases: TGCGCCAGCAGCTTGGGACAGGGGGCAAATGAGCAGTTCTTC. The entire variable domain, with the rest obtained from reference TRBV5-1 and TRBJ2-1, is as follows: KAGVTQTPRYLIKTRGQQVTLSCSPISGHRSVSWYQQTPGQGLQFLFEYFSETQRNKGNFPGRFSGRQFSNSRSEMNVSTLELGDSALYLCASSLGQGANEQFFGPGTRLTVL.

The chain has TRBV2 and TRBJ2-4; a possible D gene is TRBD1 (5 bases). This CDR3 spans 16 amino acids. CDR1 is SNHLY and CDR2 is FYNNEI in the germline V gene. The ends were cut back, 8 bases at V and 0 bases at J, with 17 bases in the middle. The CDR3 here is CASGQQDTLAKNIQYF. CDR3 DNA: TGTGCCAGCGGACAACAGGATACCCTAGCCAAAAACATTCAGTACTTC. The full variable domain, rest sourced from reference TRBV2 and TRBJ2-4, is EPEVTQTPSHQVTQMGQEVILRCVPISNHLYFYWYRQILGQKVEFLVSFYNNEISEKSEIFDDQFSVERPDGSNFTLKIRSTKLEDSAMYFCASGQQDTLAKNIQYFGAGTRLSVL.

This chain links TRBV11-2 with TRBJ1-3; no reliable D call. With 4 bases removed from V and 8 bases from J, the gap between germline ends came to 15 bases. CDR1 is SGHAT and CDR2 is FQNNGV in the germline V gene. This CDR3 spans 14 amino acids. CDR3 sequence reads: CASSSGFGSDTIYF. CDR3 nucleotides: TGTGCCAGCAGCTCAGGCTTCGGTAGTGACACCATATATTTT. The full variable domain, with the rest looked up from reference TRBV11-2 and TRBJ1-3, is EAGVAQSPRYKIIEKRQSVAFWCNPISGHATLYWYQQILGQGPKLLIQFQNNGVVDDSQLPKDRFSAERLKGVDSTLKIQPAKLEDSAVYLCASSSGFGSDTIYFGEGSWLTVV.

Details on this clone: One junction end disagrees with the germline gene, perhaps due to a read error. This CDR3 is CASSLGLGAQKETQYF. The CDR3 bases are TGTGCTAGCAGCTTAGGTTTGGGGGCGCAGAAAGAGACCCAGTACTTC. The chain combines TRBV7-7 with TRBJ2-5; TRBD1 is a possible D gene (6 bases). The CDR3 runs 16 residues. The germline gives CDR1 SSHAT, CDR2 FNYEAQ (reference sequence).

The V call is TRBV28, the J call TRBJ1-5; D not certain. The germline V gene encodes CDR1 MDHEN and CDR2 SYDVKM. The CDR3 is made up of 15 amino acids. V was clipped by 6 bases and J by 3 bases, with 15 bases between them. The CDR3 reads CASSSSRTPNQPQHF. CDR3 nucleotide sequence: TGTGCCAGCAGCTCCTCGAGGACTCCCAATCAGCCCCAGCATTTT.

This clone was recorded only once. The V call is TRBV19, the J call TRBJ2-2; possibly TRBD2 for D (6 bases). V lost 10 bases and J 3 bases, leaving 12 bases between the germline ends. The CDR3 consists of 13 residues. The germline CDR1 and CDR2 sequences are LNHDA and SQIVND (reference sequence). CDR3 amino acids: CATRDFDTGELFF. CDR3 coding DNA: TGTGCCACCCGGGACTTTGACACCGGGGAGCTGTTTTTT.

The table lists this clone with a count of one. The chain employs TRBV6-5 and TRBJ1-4; maybe TRBD1 (5 bases). The V gene lost 6 bases and the J gene lost 5 bases, with 13 bases spanning the gap. The CDR3 length is 14 residues. Germline loops: CDR1 MNHEY, CDR2 SVGAGI. The CDR3 DNA reads TGTGCCAGCAGCCGAGACAGCCCCAATGAAAAACTGTTTTTT. Its translation: CASSRDSPNEKLFF.

The genes are TRBV6-5 and TRBJ1-3; tentative D call: TRBD1 (6 bases). This CDR3 comprises 14 residues. Per germline, CDR1 MNHEY and CDR2 SVGAGI. V lost 7 bases and J 1 base, leaving 11 bases between the germline ends. The CDR3 is CASILTGSGNTIYF. The CDR3 DNA sequence: TGTGCCAGCATCCTGACAGGTTCTGGAAACACCATATATTTT.

CDR3 DNA sequence: TGTGCCAGCAGCAGCGACGGGACTAGCGGGGGCTTGAATGAGCAGTTCTTC. The encoded protein is CASSSDGTSGGLNEQFF. V is TRBV7-8 and J is TRBJ2-1; 14 bases map to TRBD2. Losses at the gene ends were 5 bases for V and 7 bases for J; bases not matched to a gene: 10. This CDR3 contains 17 residues. The germline V gene has CDR1 SGHVS and CDR2 FQNEAQ.

This chain joins TRBV28 and TRBJ2-5, with 9 bases matching TRBD2. The germline CDR1 and CDR2 sequences are MDHEN and SYDVKM. The V and J ends lost 5 bases and 5 bases, in that order; junction bases with no gene match: 3. CDR3 size: 13 residues. The CDR3 is CASSGGGEETQYF. In nucleotides, the CDR3 is TGTGCCAGCAGTGGCGGGGGGGAGGAGACCCAGTACTTC.

V and J are TRBV28 and TRBJ1-5; no definite D call. CDR1 is MDHEN, CDR2 SYDVKM, per germline. Trimming stripped 3 bases from V and 3 bases from J, with 12 bases between. The CDR3 extends over 15 amino acids. The CDR3 region is CASSLTTSSNQPQHF. The CDR3 region has the DNA TGTGCCAGCAGTTTGACTACATCCTCCAATCAGCCCCAGCATTTT.

The genes are TRBV5-1 and TRBJ2-7; D is uncertain. The CDR3 is made up of 13 amino acids. CDR1 and CDR2 (germline): SGHRS, YFSETQ. The V end lost 1 base, the J end lost 2 bases, and 7 bases lay between the germline ends. The CDR3 is CASSLTQTYEQYF. For the CDR3, the DNA is TGCGCCAGCAGCTTGACACAAACCTACGAGCAGTACTTC.

The chain has TRBV19 and TRBJ1-5; a possible D gene is TRBD1 (5 bases). The germline V gene has CDR1 LNHDA and CDR2 SQIVND (reference sequence). V shed 8 bases and J shed 7 bases, with 18 bases lying between them. This CDR3 is built from 14 residues. The CDR3 coding sequence is TGTGCCAGTGCGTCAGGGTGGGCTGGGCAGCCCCAGCATTTT. It yields the protein CASASGWAGQPQHF. Complete variable domain (other parts from reference TRBV19 and TRBJ1-5): DGGITQSPKYLFRKEGQNVTLSCEQNLNHDAMYWYRQDPGQGLRLIYYSQIVNDFQKGDIAEGYSVSREKKESFPLTVTSAQKNPTAFYLCASASGWAGQPQHFGDGTRLSIL.

J is TRBJ2-7 and V is TRBV10-3, with TRBD2 identical over 9 bases. From germline, CDR1 is ENHRY and CDR2 SYGVKD. CDR3 length equals 15 residues. Trimming cost V 9 bases and J 3 bases; bases outside gene matches: 12. CDR3 nucleotide sequence: TGTGCCATTAGAGGGGGCGGGAGGGCCGGCTACGAGCAGTACTTC. This translates into CAIRGGGRAGYEQYF.

The CDR3 sequence: CASSLGGRNEQFF. As DNA, the CDR3 is TGTGCCAGCAGCTTGGGCGGGAGGAATGAGCAGTTCTTC. This chain connects TRBV7-8 to TRBJ2-1; 8 nucleotides line up with TRBD2. This CDR3 spans 13 amino acids. V gave up 3 bases and J gave up 7 bases; unmatched junction bases: 2. Germline V CDR1 and CDR2: SGHVS, FQNEAQ. Full variable domain (rest looked up from reference TRBV7-8 and TRBJ2-1): GAGVSQSPRYKVAKRGQDVALRCDPISGHVSLFWYQQALGQGPEFLTYFQNEAQLDKSGLPSDRFFAERPEGSVSTLKIQRTQQEDSAVYLCASSLGGRNEQFFGPGTRLTVL.